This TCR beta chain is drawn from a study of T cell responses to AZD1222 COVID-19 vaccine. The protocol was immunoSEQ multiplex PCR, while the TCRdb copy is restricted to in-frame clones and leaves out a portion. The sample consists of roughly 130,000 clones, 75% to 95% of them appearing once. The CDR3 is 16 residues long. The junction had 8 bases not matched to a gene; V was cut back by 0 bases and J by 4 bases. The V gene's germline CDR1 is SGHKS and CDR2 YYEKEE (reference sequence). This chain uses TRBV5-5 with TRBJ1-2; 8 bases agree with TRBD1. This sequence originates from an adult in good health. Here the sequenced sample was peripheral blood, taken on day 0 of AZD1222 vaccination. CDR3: CASSLDGQGGIYGYTF. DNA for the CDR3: TGTGCCAGCAGCTTGGACGGACAGGGAGGGATCTATGGCTACACCTTC.